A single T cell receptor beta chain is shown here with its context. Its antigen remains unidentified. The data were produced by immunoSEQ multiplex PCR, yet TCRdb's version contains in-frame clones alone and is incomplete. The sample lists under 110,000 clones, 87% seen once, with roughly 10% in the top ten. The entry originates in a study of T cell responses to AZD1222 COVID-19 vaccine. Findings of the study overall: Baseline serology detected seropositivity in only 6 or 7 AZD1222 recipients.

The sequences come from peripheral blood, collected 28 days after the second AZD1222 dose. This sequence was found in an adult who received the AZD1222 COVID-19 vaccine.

The CDR3 bases are TGTGCCAGCACACCGAGCTCTGGAAACACCATATATTTT. This codes for CASTPSSGNTIYF. The V and J genes are TRBV12-3 or TRBV12-4 and TRBJ1-3; D is uncertain. The ends were cut back, 7 bases at V and 0 bases at J, with 7 bases in the middle. The CDR3 has 13 residues.